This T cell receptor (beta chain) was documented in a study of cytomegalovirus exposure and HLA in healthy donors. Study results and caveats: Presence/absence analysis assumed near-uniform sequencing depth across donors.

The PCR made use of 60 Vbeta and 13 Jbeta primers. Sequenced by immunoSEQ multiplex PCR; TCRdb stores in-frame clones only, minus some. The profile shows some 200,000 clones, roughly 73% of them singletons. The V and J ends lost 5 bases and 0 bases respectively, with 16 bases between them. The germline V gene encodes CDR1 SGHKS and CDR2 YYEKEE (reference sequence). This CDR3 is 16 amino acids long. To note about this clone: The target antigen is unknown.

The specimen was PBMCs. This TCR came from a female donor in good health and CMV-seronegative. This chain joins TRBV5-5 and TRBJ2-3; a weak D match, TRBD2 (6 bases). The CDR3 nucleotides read TGTGCCAGCAGATGGGGAGGTGCATATAGCACAGATACGCAGTATTTT. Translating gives CASRWGGAYSTDTQYF.